This T cell receptor beta chain was profiled in a study of T cells in Graves' hyperthyroidism and ophthalmopathy. The table lists this clonotype with many counts. Between the trimmed V and J ends, which lost 3 bases and 4 bases, there was a span of 10 bases. The CDR3 length is 13 residues. CDR1 LGHNA and CDR2 YNFKEQ come from the germline V gene. It was RNA transcripts that yielded the amplified TCR beta CDR3 regions. Initially, a first-round RT-PCR of the TCR CDR3 employed the HTBI primer set. TCRdb independently ran MiXCR on the multiplex PCR reads; one entry per CDR3 protein. Counted here are almost 250,000 distinct CDR3 sequences, approximately 25% occurring once; the ten biggest clones make up about 40%.

The sequence was obtained from a woman aged 40 to 49 with Graves' ophthalmopathy. Specimen: blood. The chain joins TRBV4-2 to TRBJ2-7; TRBD2 might be the D (5 bases). For the CDR3, the DNA is TGTGCCAGCAGCCAGAGCGGTGGGTACGAGCAGTACTTC. It translates to CASSQSGGYEQYF.